This TCR beta chain is drawn from a study of shared clonotypes between healthy human individuals. CDR3 length equals 11 residues. The germline gives CDR1 MNHEY, CDR2 SVGAGI. Trimming removed 8 bases at V and 6 bases at J, with 10 bases between. The donors were adults (healthy and HIV-negative) with no recent acute infections or vaccinations. This clone was seen only once. Within the sample, other DNA sequences also encode this same CDR3. Assay: immunoSEQ multiplex PCR; the TCRdb copy retains only in-frame clones and omits some. The sample yields approximately 2.5 million clones, around 94% seen once. This TCR derives from a man aged 18 to 30 in good health. This chain links TRBV6-5 with TRBJ1-2, with a weak D call TRBD1 (6 bases). The sample consisted of naive CD4+ T cells sorted from blood. Subset described: CD45RA+ positively selected. The CDR3 DNA sequence: TGTGCCAGCGGGCAGGGGCATGGCTACACCTTC. This sequence encodes CASGQGHGYTF.